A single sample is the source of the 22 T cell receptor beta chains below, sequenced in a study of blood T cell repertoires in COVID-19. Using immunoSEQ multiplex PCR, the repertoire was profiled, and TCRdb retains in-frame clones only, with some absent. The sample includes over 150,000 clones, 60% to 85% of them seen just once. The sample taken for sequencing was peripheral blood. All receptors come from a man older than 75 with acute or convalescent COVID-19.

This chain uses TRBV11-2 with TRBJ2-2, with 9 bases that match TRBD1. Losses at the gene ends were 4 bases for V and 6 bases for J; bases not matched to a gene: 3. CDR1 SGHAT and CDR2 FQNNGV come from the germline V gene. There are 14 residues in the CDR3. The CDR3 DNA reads TGTGCCAGCAGCTGGACAGGGGACGCCGGGGAGCTGTTTTTT. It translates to CASSWTGDAGELFF.

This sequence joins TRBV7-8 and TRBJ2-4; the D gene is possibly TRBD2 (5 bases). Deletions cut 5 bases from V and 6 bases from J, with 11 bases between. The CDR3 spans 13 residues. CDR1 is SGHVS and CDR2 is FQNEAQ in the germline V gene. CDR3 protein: CASSTDWGNIQYF. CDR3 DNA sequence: TGTGCCAGCAGCACGGACTGGGGAAACATTCAGTACTTC.

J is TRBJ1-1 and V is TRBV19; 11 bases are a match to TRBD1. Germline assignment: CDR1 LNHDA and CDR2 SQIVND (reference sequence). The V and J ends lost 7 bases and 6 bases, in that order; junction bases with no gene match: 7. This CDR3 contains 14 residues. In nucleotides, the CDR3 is TGTGCCAGTATAGCGGACAGGGGGCTCGCTGAAGCTTTCTTT. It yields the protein CASIADRGLAEAFF.

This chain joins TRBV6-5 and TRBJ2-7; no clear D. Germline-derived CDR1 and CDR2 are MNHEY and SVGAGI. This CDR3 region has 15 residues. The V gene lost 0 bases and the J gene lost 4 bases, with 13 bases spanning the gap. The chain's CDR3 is CASSYSPYGWYEQYV. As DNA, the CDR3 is TGTGCCAGCAGTTACTCACCCTACGGGTGGTACGAGCAGTACGTC.

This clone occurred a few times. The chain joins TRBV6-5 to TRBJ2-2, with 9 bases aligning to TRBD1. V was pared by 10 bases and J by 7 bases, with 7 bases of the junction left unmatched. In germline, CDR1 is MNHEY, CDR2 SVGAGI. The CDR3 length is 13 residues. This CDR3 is CATVQGAVGELFF. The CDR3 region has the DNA TGTGCCACCGTACAGGGGGCGGTCGGGGAGCTGTTTTTT.

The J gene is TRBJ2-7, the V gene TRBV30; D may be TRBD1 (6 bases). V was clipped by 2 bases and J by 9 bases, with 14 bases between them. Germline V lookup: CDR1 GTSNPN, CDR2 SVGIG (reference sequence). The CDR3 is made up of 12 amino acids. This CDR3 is CAWSSTGLGQYF. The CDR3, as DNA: TGTGCCTGGAGTTCGACAGGCCTTGGGCAGTACTTC.

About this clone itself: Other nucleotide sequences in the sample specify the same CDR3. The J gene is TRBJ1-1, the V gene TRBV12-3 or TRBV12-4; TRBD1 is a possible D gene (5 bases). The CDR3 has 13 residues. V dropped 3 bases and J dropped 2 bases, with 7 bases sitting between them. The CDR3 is CASSLGGNTEAFF. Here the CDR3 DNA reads TGTGCCAGCAGTTTGGGGGGTAACACTGAAGCTTTCTTT.

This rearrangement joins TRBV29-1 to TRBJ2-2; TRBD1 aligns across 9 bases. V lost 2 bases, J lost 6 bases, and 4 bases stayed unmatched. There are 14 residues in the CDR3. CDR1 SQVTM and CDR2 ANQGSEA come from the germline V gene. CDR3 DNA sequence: TGCAGCGTTGAATCGACAGGGGGGGCCGGGGAGCTGTTTTTT. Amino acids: CSVESTGGAGELFF.

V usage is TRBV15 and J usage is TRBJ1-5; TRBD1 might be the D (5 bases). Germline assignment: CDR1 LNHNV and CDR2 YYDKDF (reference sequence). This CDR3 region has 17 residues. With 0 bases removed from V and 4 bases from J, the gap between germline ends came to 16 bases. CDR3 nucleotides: TGTGCCACCAGCAGAGATCCCGGGGGAGATTCTAATCAGCCCCAGCATTTT. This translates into CATSRDPGGDSNQPQHF.

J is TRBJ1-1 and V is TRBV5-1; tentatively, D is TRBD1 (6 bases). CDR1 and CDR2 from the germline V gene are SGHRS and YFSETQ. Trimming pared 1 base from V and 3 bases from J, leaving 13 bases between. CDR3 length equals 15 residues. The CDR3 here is CASSLFQGYDTEAFF. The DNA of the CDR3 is TGCGCCAGCAGCTTGTTTCAGGGGTATGACACTGAAGCTTTCTTT.

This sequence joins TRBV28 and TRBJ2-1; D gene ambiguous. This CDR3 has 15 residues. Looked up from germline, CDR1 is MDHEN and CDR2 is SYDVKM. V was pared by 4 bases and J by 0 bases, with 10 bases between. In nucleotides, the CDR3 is TGTGCCAGCAGTTCCCTCGGTATCTCCTACAATGAGCAGTTCTTC. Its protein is CASSSLGISYNEQFF.

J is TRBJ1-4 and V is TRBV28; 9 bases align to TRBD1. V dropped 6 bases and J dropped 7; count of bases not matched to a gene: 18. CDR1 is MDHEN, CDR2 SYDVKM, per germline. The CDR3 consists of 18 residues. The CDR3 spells CASRQGTGWGERSEKLFF. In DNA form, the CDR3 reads TGTGCCAGCAGACAGGGGACAGGGTGGGGTGAAAGATCTGAAAAACTGTTTTTT.

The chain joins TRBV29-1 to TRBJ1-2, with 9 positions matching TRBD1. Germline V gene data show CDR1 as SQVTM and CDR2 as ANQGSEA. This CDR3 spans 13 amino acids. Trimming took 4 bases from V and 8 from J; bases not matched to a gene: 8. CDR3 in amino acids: CSVADRGFGGYTF. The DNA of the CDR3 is TGCAGCGTTGCCGACAGGGGGTTTGGAGGCTACACCTTC. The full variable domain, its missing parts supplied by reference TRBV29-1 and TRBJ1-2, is SAVISQKPSRDICQRGTSLTIQCQVDSQVTMMFWYRQQPGQSLTLIATANQGSEATYESGFVIDKFPISRPNLTFSTLTVSNMSPEDSSIYLCSVADRGFGGYTFGSGTRLTVV.

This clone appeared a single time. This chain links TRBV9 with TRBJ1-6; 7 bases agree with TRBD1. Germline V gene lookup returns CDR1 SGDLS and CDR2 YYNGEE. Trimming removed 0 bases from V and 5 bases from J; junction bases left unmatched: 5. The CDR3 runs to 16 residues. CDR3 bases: TGTGCCAGCAGCGTAGACGGGGACAGCGATAATTCACCCCTCCACTTT. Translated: CASSVDGDSDNSPLHF.

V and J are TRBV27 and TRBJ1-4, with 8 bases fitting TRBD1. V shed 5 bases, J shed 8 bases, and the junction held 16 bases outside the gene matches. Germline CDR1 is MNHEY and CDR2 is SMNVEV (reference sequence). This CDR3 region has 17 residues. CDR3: CASSPNRGSGQVEKLFF. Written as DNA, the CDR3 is TGTGCCAGCAGTCCCAACAGGGGGTCGGGACAAGTGGAAAAACTGTTTTTT.

CDR3 loop: CASSIGDRGFNQPQHF. DNA for the CDR3: TGTGCCAGTAGTATAGGGGACAGGGGGTTCAATCAGCCCCAGCATTTT. V gene TRBV19 combines with J gene TRBJ1-5; TRBD1 aligns across 11 bases. In germline, CDR1 is LNHDA, CDR2 SQIVND (reference sequence). The CDR3 has 16 residues. V was clipped by 1 base and J by 3 bases; unmatched bases: 2.

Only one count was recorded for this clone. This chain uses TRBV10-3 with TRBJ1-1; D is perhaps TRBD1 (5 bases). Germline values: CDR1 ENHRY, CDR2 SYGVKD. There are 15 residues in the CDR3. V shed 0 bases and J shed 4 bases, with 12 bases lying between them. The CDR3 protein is CAISESKGRSTEAFF. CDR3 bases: TGTGCCATCAGTGAGTCGAAGGGGAGGAGCACTGAAGCTTTCTTT.

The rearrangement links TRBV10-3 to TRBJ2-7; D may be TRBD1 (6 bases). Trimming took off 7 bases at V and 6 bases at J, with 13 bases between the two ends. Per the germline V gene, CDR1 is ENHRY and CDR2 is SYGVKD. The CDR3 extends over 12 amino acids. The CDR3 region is CAIKTGSGEQYV. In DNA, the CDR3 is TGTGCCATCAAAACAGGGTCGGGCGAGCAGTACGTC.

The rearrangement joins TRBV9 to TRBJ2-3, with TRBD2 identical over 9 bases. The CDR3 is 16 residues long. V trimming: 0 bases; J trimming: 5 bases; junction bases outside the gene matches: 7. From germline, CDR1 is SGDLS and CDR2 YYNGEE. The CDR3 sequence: CASSVATAGGRDTQYF. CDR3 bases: TGTGCCAGCAGCGTAGCTACGGCGGGGGGGCGAGATACGCAGTATTTT.

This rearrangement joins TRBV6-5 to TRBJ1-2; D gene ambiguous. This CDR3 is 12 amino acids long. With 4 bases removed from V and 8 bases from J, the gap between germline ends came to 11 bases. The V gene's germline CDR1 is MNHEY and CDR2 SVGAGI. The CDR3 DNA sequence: TGTGCCAGCAGTTCCAAACAGATGGGCTACACCTTC. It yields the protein CASSSKQMGYTF.

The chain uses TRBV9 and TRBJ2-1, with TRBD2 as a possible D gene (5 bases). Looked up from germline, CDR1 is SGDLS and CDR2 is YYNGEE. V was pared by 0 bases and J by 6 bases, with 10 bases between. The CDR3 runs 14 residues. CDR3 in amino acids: CASSVVASSNEQFF. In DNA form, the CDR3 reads TGTGCCAGCAGCGTAGTAGCTAGCTCCAATGAGCAGTTCTTC.

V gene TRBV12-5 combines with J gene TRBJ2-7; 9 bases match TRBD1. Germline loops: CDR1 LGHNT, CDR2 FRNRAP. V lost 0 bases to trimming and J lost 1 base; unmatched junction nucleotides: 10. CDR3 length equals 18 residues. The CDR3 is CASGLVRGGTGTSYEQYF. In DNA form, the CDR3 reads TGTGCTAGTGGTTTGGTACGAGGAGGGACAGGGACTTCCTACGAGCAGTACTTC.